Sequencing of this T cell receptor beta chain was carried out in a study of T cells expressing NK-cell markers. The overall study: Eight donors were sequenced, of whom seven were HCMV-seropositive, while the remaining one was HCMV-seronegative.

The length of the CDR3 is 12 residues. Study results and caveats: Specificity for HCMV among expanded NKG2C+ T cell clones was not established.

Points on this clonotype: Its antigen remains unknown.

For each CDR3 protein, TCRdb gives one entry from its re-call of the 5' RACE reads, without DNA. In total, the table holds 200,000 to 300,000 distinct CDR3 sequences. The clonotype originates from a man aged 18 to 29 in good health. The sequenced sample was blood T cells: a sorted CD56 or NKG2C T cell subset, CD4+ or CD8+ T cells, or bulk PBMC T cells (not recorded which). The chain couples TRBV12-3 or TRBV12-4 to TRBJ2-3. CDR3 sequence reads: CASSFGSDTQYF.